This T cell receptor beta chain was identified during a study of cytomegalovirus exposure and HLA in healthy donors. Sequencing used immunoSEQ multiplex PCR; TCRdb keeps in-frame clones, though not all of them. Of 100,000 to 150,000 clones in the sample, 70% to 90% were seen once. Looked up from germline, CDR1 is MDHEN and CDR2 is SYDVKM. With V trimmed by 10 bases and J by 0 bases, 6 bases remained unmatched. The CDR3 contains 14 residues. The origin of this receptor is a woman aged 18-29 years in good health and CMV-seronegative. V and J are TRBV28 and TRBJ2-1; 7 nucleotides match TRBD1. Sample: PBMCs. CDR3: CATTGQDSYNEQFF. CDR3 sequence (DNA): TGTGCCACTACAGGACAGGACTCCTACAATGAGCAGTTCTTC.